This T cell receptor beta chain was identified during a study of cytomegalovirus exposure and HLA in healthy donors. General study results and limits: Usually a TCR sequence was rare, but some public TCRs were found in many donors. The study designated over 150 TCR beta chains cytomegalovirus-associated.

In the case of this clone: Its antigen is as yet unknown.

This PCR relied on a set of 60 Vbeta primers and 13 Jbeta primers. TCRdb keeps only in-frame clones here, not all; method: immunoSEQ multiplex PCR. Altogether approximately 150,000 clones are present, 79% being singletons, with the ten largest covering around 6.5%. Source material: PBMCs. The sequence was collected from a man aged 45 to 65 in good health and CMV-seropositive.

CDR3 DNA sequence: TGTGCCTGGAGTCCGATAACAGGGTATGGCTCACCCCTCCACTTT. It codes for CAWSPITGYGSPLHF. The rearrangement uses TRBV30 and TRBJ1-6; possible D gene TRBD1, 6 bases. CDR1 GTSNPN and CDR2 SVGIG come from the germline V gene (reference sequence). The CDR3 covers 15 residues. V was pared by 2 bases and J by 10 bases, with 18 bases between.